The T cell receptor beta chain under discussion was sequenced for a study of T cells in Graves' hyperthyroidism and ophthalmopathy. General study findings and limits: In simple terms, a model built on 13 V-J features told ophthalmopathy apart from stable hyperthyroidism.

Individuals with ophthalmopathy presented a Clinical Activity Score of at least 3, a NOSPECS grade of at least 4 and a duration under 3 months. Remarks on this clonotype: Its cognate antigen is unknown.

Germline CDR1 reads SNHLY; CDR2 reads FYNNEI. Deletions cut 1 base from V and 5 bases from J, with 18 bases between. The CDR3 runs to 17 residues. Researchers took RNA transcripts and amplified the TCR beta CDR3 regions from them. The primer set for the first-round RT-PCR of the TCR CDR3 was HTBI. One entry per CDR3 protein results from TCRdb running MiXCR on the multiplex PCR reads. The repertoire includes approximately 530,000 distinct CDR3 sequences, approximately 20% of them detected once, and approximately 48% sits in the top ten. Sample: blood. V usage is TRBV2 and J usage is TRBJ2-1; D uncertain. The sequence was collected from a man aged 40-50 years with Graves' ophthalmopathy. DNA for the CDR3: TGTGCCAGCAGTGAAGAGTCGCCAGGCCTAGGGAACAATGAGCAGTTCTTC. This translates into CASSEESPGLGNNEQFF.